The rows below give T cell receptor beta chains drawn from one sample of a study of post-analysis software for immune sequencing data. One entry per CDR3 protein, called by TCRdb with MiXCR from the PCR reads. The sample consists of about 430,000 distinct CDR3 sequences, approximately 42% of them appearing once. Sequencing input: blood. These receptors originate from a girl aged 2-10 years with multiple sclerosis. Both conserved end residues are trimmed from each CDR3. The order of the fields is CDR3 length, V gene, CDR3 protein.

CDR3 length: 18
V gene: TRBV10-2
CDR3 protein: ASSDFLGTSGRRSYNEQF

CDR3 length: 9
V gene: TRBV28
CDR3 protein: ASRSRSEQF

CDR3 length: 13
V gene: TRBV4-2
CDR3 protein: ASSQDRDFSYEQY

CDR3 length: 13
V gene: TRBV21-1
CDR3 protein: ASSNSDRDNQPQH

CDR3 length: 15
V gene: TRBV12-3/TRBV12-4
CDR3 protein: ASSRGMGLRTKNIQY

CDR3 length: 10
V gene: TRBV29-1
CDR3 protein: SVAEGNSPLH

CDR3 length: 11
V gene: TRBV3-1
CDR3 protein: ASSHPQGYEQY

CDR3 length: 9
V gene: TRBV29-1
CDR3 protein: SVGGVTEAF

CDR3 length: 12
V gene: TRBV29-1
CDR3 protein: STHAGTEIYEQY

CDR3 length: 11
V gene: TRBV29-1
CDR3 protein: SVEPGIQETQY

CDR3 length: 13
V gene: TRBV7-6
CDR3 protein: ASSFLGGTQETQY

CDR3 length: 12
V gene: TRBV7-9
CDR3 protein: ASSLEFSNYGYT

CDR3 length: 14
V gene: TRBV7-2
CDR3 protein: ASSLGSGRRNYEQY

CDR3 length: 12
V gene: TRBV5-1
CDR3 protein: ASSASGGHNEQF

CDR3 length: 10
V gene: TRBV7-9
CDR3 protein: ASSLEGQLQH

CDR3 length: 12
V gene: TRBV25-1
CDR3 protein: ASSDPGTAYEQY

CDR3 length: 18
V gene: TRBV7-2
CDR3 protein: ASSLLPHRDRGWINQPQH

CDR3 length: 13
V gene: TRBV6-5
CDR3 protein: ASSPRQLVGTEAF

CDR3 length: 13
V gene: TRBV18
CDR3 protein: ASSPPEEGPGGYT

CDR3 length: 9
V gene: TRBV12-3/TRBV12-4
CDR3 protein: ASSLGLPQH

CDR3 length: 13
V gene: TRBV15
CDR3 protein: ATSSDRGSGQPQH

CDR3 length: 10
V gene: TRBV20-1
CDR3 protein: STTDRLNEQF

CDR3 length: 13
V gene: TRBV20-1
CDR3 protein: SASDSAQGTEEQY

CDR3 length: 9
V gene: TRBV29-1
CDR3 protein: SVGTVAVQF

CDR3 length: 12
V gene: TRBV2
CDR3 protein: ASRRAGLVDTQY

CDR3 length: 15
V gene: TRBV28
CDR3 protein: ASSSQQGAIAKNIQY

CDR3 length: 14
V gene: TRBV11-2
CDR3 protein: ASSLGTEHSTDTQY

CDR3 length: 12
V gene: TRBV9
CDR3 protein: ASSVAPQQETQY

CDR3 length: 11
V gene: TRBV29-1
CDR3 protein: SVDSYSYNEQF

CDR3 length: 12
V gene: TRBV28
CDR3 protein: ASSNRVWGQPQH

CDR3 length: 11
V gene: TRBV20-1
CDR3 protein: SAVGQVYCEQY

CDR3 length: 12
V gene: TRBV7-2
CDR3 protein: ASSFSGATDEQF

CDR3 length: 14
V gene: TRBV6-4
CDR3 protein: ASSDSERGRTGELF

CDR3 length: 13
V gene: TRBV20-1
CDR3 protein: SARGNLVVQETQY

CDR3 length: 13
V gene: TRBV15
CDR3 protein: ATSTDPGLTYEQY

CDR3 length: 12
V gene: TRBV6-5
CDR3 protein: ASKRNSGANVLT

CDR3 length: 15
V gene: TRBV7-8
CDR3 protein: ASSLLQGAPNSYEQY